Listed below are T cell receptor beta chains from one sample, sequenced in a study of blood T cell repertoires in COVID-19. Generated by immunoSEQ multiplex PCR, the TCRdb table keeps only in-frame clones and is missing some. The table includes more than 200,000 clones, approximately 81% detected once. The sample consisted of peripheral blood. The receptors come from an elderly woman with acute or convalescent COVID-19. Each CDR3 is given with its conserved first and last residue. Each record gives: clone size, V gene, J gene, D gene, CDR3 DNA, CDR3 protein. The D gene is left open where the match is weak. Only some rows state a clone size, as once, few, many or a class for expanded clones.

>NA|TRBV7-9|TRBJ1-1|NA
TGTGCCAGCAGCCGCTTGACAGCCACTGAAGCTTTCTTT
CASSRLTATEAFF
>NA|TRBV28|TRBJ1-5|TRBD1
TGTGCCAGCAGTGCCCTCTCGGACAGGCAGCCCCAGCATTTT
CASSALSDRQPQHF
>few|TRBV9|TRBJ2-5|TRBD2
TGTGCCAGCAGCGTAGCGGGGGGGTCCCAAGAGACCCAGTACTTC
CASSVAGGSQETQYF
>few|TRBV7-2|TRBJ1-6|NA
TGTGCCAGCAGCTTAGCGTTGTCTACTAATTCACCCCTCCACTTT
CASSLALSTNSPLHF
>NA|TRBV19|TRBJ1-5|TRBD1
TGTGCCAGTAGTATAGACCCCCCAGGGGGTAGCAATCAGCCCCAGCATTTT
CASSIDPPGGSNQPQHF
>few|TRBV6-2/TRBV6-3|TRBJ2-5|TRBD1
TGTGCCAGCAGTTACTCGAAGCTAGTACTTGGGACAGATCAAGAGACCCAGTACTTC
CASSYSKLVLGTDQETQYF
>NA|TRBV9|TRBJ2-6|TRBD2
TGTGCCAGCAGCATGTCTAGCGGGGGCCCGTCTGGGGCCAACGTCCTGACTTTC
CASSMSSGGPSGANVLTF
>NA|TRBV7-9|TRBJ2-7|TRBD1
TGTGCCAGCAGCTTAGGAACCACTACGGACAGGGGGCGGCCGAACGAGCAGTACTTC
CASSLGTTTDRGRPNEQYF
>NA|TRBV19|TRBJ1-6|NA
TGTGCCAGTAGTATGCGGTCCAATAATTCACCCCTCCACTTT
CASSMRSNNSPLHF
>once|TRBV18|TRBJ2-7|NA
TGTGCCAGCGGTCACCAACAGGGATCCTACGAGCAGTACTTC
CASGHQQGSYEQYF